These T cell receptor beta chains were read from a single sample in a study of blood T cell repertoires in COVID-19. Measured with immunoSEQ multiplex PCR; TCRdb has only the in-frame clones, and not every one. The sample gives 470,000 or so clones, over 75% of which show up once; under 4% is in the top ten. Source material: peripheral blood. The receptor source for this set is a human donor in a cohort sampled during active COVID-19. Each CDR3 is given with its conserved first and last residue. D genes are given only for firm matches. Clone size appears in some rows only: once, few, many, or a class for an expanded clone.

j_gene | v_gene | d_gene | abundance | CDR3aa | CDR3nt
TRBJ2-7 | TRBV28 | - | - | CASSSIVNEQYF | TGTGCCAGCAGCTCGATAGTAAACGAGCAGTACTTC
TRBJ2-5 | TRBV19 | TRBD2 | - | CASSSSGSWETQYF | TGTGCCAGTAGTAGTAGCGGGAGTTGGGAGACCCAGTACTTC
TRBJ1-1 | TRBV7-8 | - | - | CASSLGILNTEAFF | TGTGCCAGCAGCTTAGGTATCCTGAACACTGAAGCTTTCTTT
TRBJ1-6 | TRBV7-2 | - | - | CASSSQPGVANSPLHF | TGTGCCAGCAGCTCCCAGCCGGGGGTTGCGAATTCACCCCTCCACTTT
TRBJ2-7 | TRBV19 | - | - | CASSRTVPTYEQYF | TGTGCCAGTAGTAGGACTGTACCGACCTACGAGCAGTACTTC
TRBJ2-6 | TRBV5-1 | TRBD2 | - | CASSLVLAGNSGANVLTF | TGCGCCAGCAGCTTGGTATTAGCGGGAAACTCTGGGGCCAACGTCCTGACTTTC
TRBJ2-7 | TRBV20-1 | TRBD1 | once | CSASAGQGVHEQYF | TGCAGTGCTAGTGCCGGACAGGGCGTGCACGAGCAGTACTTC
TRBJ2-2 | TRBV18 | TRBD2 | - | CASSPRLAGESGELFF | TGTGCCAGCTCACCGCGACTAGCGGGAGAGTCCGGGGAGCTGTTTTTT
TRBJ1-4 | TRBV9 | - | - | CASSTQQGKLFF | TGTGCCAGCAGCACCCAACAGGGAAAGCTGTTTTTT
TRBJ1-2 | TRBV7-2 | TRBD1 | - | CASSLSTGTGAGGYTF | TGTGCCAGCAGTCTATCAACCGGGACAGGGGCCGGAGGCTACACCTTC
TRBJ1-2 | TRBV24-1 | TRBD1 | - | CATSGGDRGYGYTF | TGTGCCACCAGCGGAGGGGACAGGGGCTATGGCTACACCTTC
TRBJ2-7 | TRBV6-5 | TRBD1 | - | CASSYGGTGGLYEQYF | TGTGCCAGCAGTTACGGGGGGACAGGGGGATTATACGAGCAGTACTTC
TRBJ2-3 | TRBV30 | - | - | CAWSVRGRTDTQYF | TGTGCCTGGAGTGTACGAGGGCGCACAGATACGCAGTATTTT
TRBJ2-5 | TRBV4-1 | TRBD2 | few | CASSQDRNSGRARETQYF | TGCGCCAGCAGCCAAGATCGGAACAGCGGGAGGGCCCGAGAGACCCAGTACTTC
TRBJ2-1 | TRBV5-4 | TRBD2 | - | CAITSGGRANEQFF | TGTGCCATTACGAGTGGCGGGAGGGCCAATGAGCAGTTCTTC
TRBJ2-7 | TRBV5-6 | - | - | CASSFRLPTSYEQYF | TGTGCCAGCAGCTTCCGACTACCAACCTCCTACGAGCAGTACTTC